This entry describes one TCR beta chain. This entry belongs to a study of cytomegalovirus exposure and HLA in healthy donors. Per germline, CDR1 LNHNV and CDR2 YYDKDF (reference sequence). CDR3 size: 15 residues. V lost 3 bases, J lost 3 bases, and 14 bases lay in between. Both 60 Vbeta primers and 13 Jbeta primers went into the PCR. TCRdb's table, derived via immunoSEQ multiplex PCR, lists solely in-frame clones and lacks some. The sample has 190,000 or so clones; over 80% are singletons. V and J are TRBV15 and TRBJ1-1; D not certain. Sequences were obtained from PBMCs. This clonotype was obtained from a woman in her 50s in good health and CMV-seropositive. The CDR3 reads CATSSLSGLHTEAFF. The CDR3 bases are TGTGCCACCAGCAGCCTTTCAGGACTGCACACTGAAGCTTTCTTT. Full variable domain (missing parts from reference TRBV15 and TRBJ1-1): DAMVIQNPRYQVTQFGKPVTLSCSQTLNHNVMYWYQQKSSQAPKLLFHYYDKDFNNEADTPDNFQSRRPNTSFCFLDIRSPGLGDTAMYLCATSSLSGLHTEAFFGQGTRLTVV.